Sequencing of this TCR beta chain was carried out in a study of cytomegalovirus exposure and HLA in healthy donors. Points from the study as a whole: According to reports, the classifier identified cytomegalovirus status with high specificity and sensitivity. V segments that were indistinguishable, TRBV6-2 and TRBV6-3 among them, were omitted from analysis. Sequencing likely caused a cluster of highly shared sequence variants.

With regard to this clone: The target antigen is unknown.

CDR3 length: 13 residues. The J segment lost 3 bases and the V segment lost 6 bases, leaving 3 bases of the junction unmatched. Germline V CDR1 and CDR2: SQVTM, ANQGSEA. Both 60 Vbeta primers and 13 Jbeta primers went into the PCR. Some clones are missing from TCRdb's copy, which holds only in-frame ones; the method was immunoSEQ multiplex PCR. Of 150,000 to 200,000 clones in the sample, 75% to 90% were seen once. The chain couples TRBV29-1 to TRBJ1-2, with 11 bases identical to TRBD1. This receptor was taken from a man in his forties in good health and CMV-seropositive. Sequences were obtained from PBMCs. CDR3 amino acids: CSVWGQGDYGYTF. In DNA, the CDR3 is TGCAGCGTGTGGGGACAGGGGGACTATGGCTACACCTTC.